These 27 T cell receptor beta chains share one sample of origin, sequenced in a study of T cell repertoires in cytomegalovirus infection. TCRdb re-derived calls from the reads in MiXCR, one entry per CDR3 protein. Of 80,000 or so distinct CDR3 sequences listed, roughly 39% were seen once; the top ten hold over 85%. Their antigen targets remain unknown. This material consisted of CD8+ T cells from cultured PBMCs, taken from culture after CMV antigen stimulation. These receptors were taken from a human donor in good health (CMV status not recorded). Some clones in this sample may be carry-over from other donors' samples.

This clonotype has just a few counts. The chain has TRBV14 and TRBJ2-7; D gene uncertain. Per germline, CDR1 SGHDN and CDR2 FVKESK. This CDR3 spans 13 amino acids. V was pared by 0 bases and J by 4 bases, with 7 bases between. The DNA for the CDR3 is TGTGCCAGCAGCCAAGATCTCGGATACGAGCAGTACTTC. Encoded protein: CASSQDLGYEQYF.

In its sample, this clonotype was seen a few times. The chain links TRBV4-1 to TRBJ1-1; 8 bases are a match to TRBD1. The V segment lost 0 bases and the J segment 0 bases; nucleotides outside the gene matches: 3. The CDR3 length is 16 residues. Germline CDR1 and CDR2: MGHRA and YSYEKL. As DNA, the CDR3 is TGCGCCAGCAGCCAAGATGGGACAGGTCTGAACACTGAAGCTTTCTTT. The encoded protein is CASSQDGTGLNTEAFF.

This sequence joins TRBV7-8 and TRBJ1-2; TRBD1 is a possible D gene (6 bases). The CDR3 is made up of 15 amino acids. The V gene's germline CDR1 is SGHVS and CDR2 FQNEAQ. V gave up 2 bases and J gave up 8 bases, with 18 bases separating them. The CDR3: CASSLWIAGAQGYTF. The CDR3 DNA reads TGTGCCAGCAGCTTATGGATCGCGGGGGCGCAGGGCTACACCTTC.

The chain employs TRBV7-9 and TRBJ2-7, with TRBD1 matching over 8 bases. The CDR3 sequence is 13 residues long. V shed 2 bases and J 7 bases; nucleotides not matched to a gene: 4. Germline CDR1 and CDR2: SEHNR and FQNEAQ (reference sequence). As DNA, the CDR3 is TGTGCCAGCAGCTTACAGGGGGCATGGGAGCAGTACTTC. It yields the protein CASSLQGAWEQYF.

This clonotype was seen only a few times. The chain couples TRBV19 to TRBJ2-1; TRBD1 is a possible D gene (6 bases). Germline V lookup: CDR1 LNHDA, CDR2 SQIVND (reference sequence). The germline V and J ends were trimmed by 7 bases and 9 bases, with 22 bases remaining between them. CDR3 length equals 15 residues. The CDR3 is CASISPSARGPEQFF. Here the CDR3 DNA reads TGTGCCAGTATTTCCCCCTCGGCCAGGGGACCTGAGCAGTTCTTC.

This chain links TRBV5-6 with TRBJ1-1; perhaps TRBD1 as D (5 bases). The V gene's germline CDR1 is SGHDT and CDR2 YYEEEE. V gave up 2 bases and J gave up 3 bases, with 8 bases separating them. The CDR3 has 13 residues. The CDR3 reads CASSFSGDTEAFF. In DNA, the CDR3 is TGTGCCAGCAGCTTCTCGGGGGACACTGAAGCTTTCTTT.

The gene calls are TRBV20-1 and TRBJ1-2; no definite D call. The germline V gene encodes CDR1 DFQATT and CDR2 SNEGSKA (reference sequence). The CDR3 spans 15 residues. Trimming removed 1 base from V and 4 bases from J, with 16 bases in between. CDR3 nucleotides: TGCAGTGCTAGAGTGGTGAACAGCTTTTTCTATGGCTACACCTTC. This codes for CSARVVNSFFYGYTF.

The chain combines TRBV11-2 with TRBJ2-5; TRBD2 agrees at 10 bases. V shed 1 base, J shed 4 bases, and the junction held 9 bases outside the gene matches. Germline CDR1 is SGHAT and CDR2 is FQNNGV. This CDR3 is 17 amino acids long. CDR3 amino acids: CASSLAYSGGYLETQYF. The DNA of the CDR3 is TGTGCCAGCAGCTTAGCGTATAGCGGGGGGTACCTAGAGACCCAGTACTTC.

The chain recombines TRBV14 with TRBJ1-1; the D is unclear. Looked up from germline, CDR1 is SGHDN and CDR2 is FVKESK. This CDR3 is 13 amino acids long. The V end lost 1 base, the J end lost 0 bases, and 3 bases lay between the germline ends. The CDR3 spells CASSQVMNTEAFF. In nucleotides, the CDR3 is TGTGCCAGCAGCCAAGTTATGAACACTGAAGCTTTCTTT.

J is TRBJ2-3 and V is TRBV28, with TRBD2 matching 10 bases. The CDR3 is made up of 16 amino acids. Germline CDR1 MDHEN, CDR2 SYDVKM. The J segment lost 2 bases and the V segment lost 5 bases, leaving 7 bases of the junction unmatched. This CDR3 is CASSPRSGGVTDTQYF. The CDR3 DNA is TGTGCCAGCAGTCCGCGAAGCGGGGGGGTCACAGATACGCAGTATTTT.

The chain joins TRBV27 to TRBJ2-3, with D perhaps assigned TRBD1 or TRBD2 (5 bases each). Germline V gene sequence: CDR1 MNHEY, CDR2 SMNVEV (reference sequence). The CDR3 contains 13 residues. V was shortened by 2 bases and J by 8 bases, with 11 bases between the two germline ends. CDR3 sequence reads: CASSLGLGTTQYF. Here the CDR3 DNA reads TGTGCCAGCAGTTTAGGCCTGGGGACTACGCAGTATTTT.

This chain uses TRBV27 with TRBJ1-1; D is uncertain. CDR3 length: 14 amino acids. In germline, CDR1 is MNHEY, CDR2 SMNVEV (reference sequence). V was shortened by 0 bases and J by 3 bases, with 8 bases between the two germline ends. CDR3 bases: TGTGCCAGCAGTTTATCAGGGAGGTACACTGAAGCTTTCTTT. This codes for CASSLSGRYTEAFF.

This clonotype was seen a handful of times. This rearrangement joins TRBV7-8 to TRBJ2-6; D uncertain. CDR1 and CDR2 from the germline V gene are SGHVS and FQNEAQ. There are 16 residues in the CDR3. V lost 3 bases and J lost 0, with 9 bases in between. The CDR3 loop is CASSFDRYSGANVLTF. The CDR3 DNA sequence: TGTGCCAGCAGCTTCGACCGGTACTCTGGGGCCAACGTCCTGACTTTC.

The table lists this clonotype with a few counts. The V and J genes are TRBV27 and TRBJ2-5; D tentatively reads TRBD1 or TRBD2 (5 bases each). The CDR3 totals 14 residues. CDR1 and CDR2 from the germline V gene are MNHEY and SMNVEV (reference sequence). Trimming left V 5 bases short and J 3 bases short, with 13 bases between. The CDR3 sequence: CASSRIEGKETQYF. The CDR3 DNA is TGTGCCAGCAGTCGAATCGAGGGGAAAGAGACCCAGTACTTC.

This clonotype was detected only a few times. The J gene is TRBJ1-2, the V gene TRBV7-6; 9 nucleotides agree with TRBD1. Germline values: CDR1 SGHVS, CDR2 FNYEAQ. The ends lost 5 bases at V and 6 bases at J; junction bases unmatched: 10. This CDR3 is 15 amino acids long. This CDR3 is CASSLTGTGTDGYTF. DNA of the CDR3: TGTGCCAGCAGCCTAACCGGGACAGGGACGGATGGCTACACCTTC.

The chain combines TRBV19 with TRBJ1-3, with D perhaps matching TRBD1 (6 bases). The CDR3 is 16 amino acids. CDR1 is LNHDA and CDR2 is SQIVND in the germline V gene (reference sequence). V lost 5 bases, J lost 3 bases, and 17 bases lay in between. The CDR3 region has the DNA TGTGCCAGTAGTCCCTGGAACAGGGCTGGTGGAAACACCATATATTTT. Protein product: CASSPWNRAGGNTIYF.

The gene calls are TRBV7-4 and TRBJ2-1, with a possible D match to TRBD1 (6 bases). V was trimmed by 5 bases and J by 4 bases, leaving 15 bases between them. The CDR3 loop spans 15 amino acids. Germline values: CDR1 SGHVT, CDR2 SQSDAQ. CDR3 bases: TGTGCCAGCAGCCAGGTACAGGGCTTATACAATGAGCAGTTCTTC. Translating it yields CASSQVQGLYNEQFF.

This clonotype was counted only a few times. The chain recombines TRBV10-2 with TRBJ1-1; no clear D gene. The CDR3 loop spans 12 amino acids. The germline V gene encodes CDR1 WSHSY and CDR2 SAAADI. V was clipped by 8 bases and J by 1 base, with 8 bases between them. CDR3 nucleotides: TGCGCCAGCGAGGACTGGAACACTGAAGCTTTCTTT. This gives the protein CASEDWNTEAFF.

This clonotype was picked up a small number of times. CDR3 loop: CASSPPPRGRGPRAPLHF. The CDR3 nucleotides read TGTGCCAGTAGTCCTCCCCCTCGCGGCAGGGGGCCAAGGGCACCCCTCCACTTT. J is TRBJ1-6 and V is TRBV19; 8 positions agree with TRBD1. Per germline, CDR1 LNHDA and CDR2 SQIVND (reference sequence). The CDR3 loop spans 18 amino acids. J gave up 11 bases and V 5 bases, and 20 bases lay outside the gene matches. Supplemented by reference TRBV19 and TRBJ1-6, the full variable domain reads DGGITQSPKYLFRKEGQNVTLSCEQNLNHDAMYWYRQDPGQGLRLIYYSQIVNDFQKGDIAEGYSVSREKKESFPLTVTSAQKNPTAFYLCASSPPPRGRGPRAPLHFGNGTRLTVT.

In its sample, this clonotype was seen many times. The chain carries TRBV7-8 and TRBJ2-5; TRBD2 matches at 8 bases. V lost 0 bases, J lost 2 bases, and 8 bases stayed unmatched. The CDR3 totals 17 residues. Germline assignment: CDR1 SGHVS and CDR2 FQNEAQ. CDR3 in DNA: TGTGCCAGCAGCTTAGCGTTTCAGCGGGGGCCACAAGAGACCCAGTACTTC. This encodes CASSLAFQRGPQETQYF.

V usage is TRBV5-1 and J usage is TRBJ2-5, with 12 bases aligning to TRBD2. J lost 5 bases, V lost 5 bases, and 7 bases had no gene match. Germline V gene sequence: CDR1 SGHRS, CDR2 YFSETQ. This CDR3 has 15 residues. DNA for the CDR3: TGCGCCAGCAGTCCTCTAGCGGGGGGGCCGGAGACCCAGTACTTC. Protein: CASSPLAGGPETQYF. Filled out from reference TRBV5-1 and TRBJ2-5, the complete variable domain reads KAGVTQTPRYLIKTRGQQVTLSCSPISGHRSVSWYQQTPGQGLQFLFEYFSETQRNKGNFPGRFSGRQFSNSRSEMNVSTLELGDSALYLCASSPLAGGPETQYFGPGTRLLVL.

V and J are TRBV29-1 and TRBJ2-1; D not certain. CDR1 and CDR2 (germline): SQVTM, ANQGSEA. The CDR3 sequence is 18 residues long. V was cut by 1 base and J by 0 bases, with 19 bases left in between. CDR3 DNA sequence: TGCAGCGTTGAAGGAGACCCCGAGCAGCCAACCTCCTACAATGAGCAGTTCTTC. Translation: CSVEGDPEQPTSYNEQFF.

The sample holds a few counts of this clonotype. The chain has TRBV7-2 and TRBJ2-7; perhaps TRBD2 as D (6 bases). Trimming took off 5 bases at V and 4 bases at J, with 21 bases between the two ends. This CDR3 is built from 16 residues. Germline V gives CDR1 SGHTA, CDR2 FQGNSA. The CDR3 region is CASSHTGEHGDYEQYF. CDR3 nucleotide sequence: TGTGCCAGCAGCCATACGGGGGAACATGGGGATTACGAGCAGTACTTC.

A few counts support this clonotype. The chain recombines TRBV6-2 or TRBV6-3 with TRBJ2-5, with unresolved D. CDR1 and CDR2 from the germline V gene are MNHEY and SVGEGT. CDR3 size: 16 residues. Trimming removed 2 bases from V and 10 bases from J, with 23 bases in between. CDR3 loop: CASSYGFRTPSLGQYF. The CDR3 DNA follows: TGTGCCAGCAGTTACGGGTTCCGGACGCCAAGTTTAGGCCAGTACTTC.

This chain uses TRBV7-2 with TRBJ2-3; the match to TRBD1 covers 7 bases. The ends lost 1 base at V and 2 bases at J; junction bases unmatched: 9. The CDR3 has 17 residues. Per the germline V gene, CDR1 is SGHTA and CDR2 is FQGNSA. The CDR3 loop reads CASSLGLPGQNTDTQYF. The CDR3 DNA follows: TGTGCCAGCAGCTTAGGCCTACCGGGACAGAACACAGATACGCAGTATTTT. The whole variable domain, remainder taken from reference TRBV7-2 and TRBJ2-3, is GAGVSQSPSNKVTEKGKDVELRCDPISGHTALYWYRQSLGQGLEFLIYFQGNSAPDKSGLPSDRFSAERTGGSVSTLTIQRTQQEDSAVYLCASSLGLPGQNTDTQYFGPGTRLTVL.

The rearrangement uses TRBV2 and TRBJ2-7, with 8 bases matching TRBD1. CDR1 SNHLY and CDR2 FYNNEI come from the germline V gene. Losses at the gene ends were 4 bases for V and 3 bases for J; bases not matched to a gene: 8. This CDR3 has 15 amino acids. The CDR3 sequence: CASSGGQGSVYEQYF. DNA for the CDR3: TGTGCCAGCAGTGGAGGACAGGGATCAGTCTACGAGCAGTACTTC. The full variable domain, its missing parts supplied by reference TRBV2 and TRBJ2-7, is EPEVTQTPSHQVTQMGQEVILRCVPISNHLYFYWYRQILGQKVEFLVSFYNNEISEKSEIFDDQFSVERPDGSNFTLKIRSTKLEDSAMYFCASSGGQGSVYEQYFGPGTRLTVT.

This chain links TRBV4-1 with TRBJ2-5; 12 bases are shared with TRBD2. Germline V gene sequence: CDR1 MGHRA, CDR2 YSYEKL. V trimming: 0 bases; J trimming: 1 base; junction bases outside the gene matches: 3. The CDR3 length is 17 residues. Here the CDR3 reads CASSQDPGLAGQETQYF. CDR3 in DNA: TGCGCCAGCAGCCAAGACCCGGGACTAGCGGGCCAAGAGACCCAGTACTTC.